This T cell receptor beta chain was sequenced during a study of blood T cell repertoires in COVID-19. Study-level information: There were acute and convalescent COVID-19 samples, and they came from the United States, Italy and Spain.

This clone was recorded once. This table comes from immunoSEQ multiplex PCR, and its TCRdb copy is limited to in-frame clones, with some not included. The repertoire has about 190,000 clones, less than 90% of them found once; the top ten carry 1.1%. CDR1 is LNHDA and CDR2 is SQIVND in the germline V gene (reference sequence). The CDR3 consists of 15 residues. The ends were cut back, 4 bases at V and 0 bases at J, with 11 bases in the middle. The chain recombines TRBV19 with TRBJ2-3; D possibly corresponds to TRBD1 (5 bases). This sequence was found in a man aged 30 to 45 with acute or convalescent COVID-19. The specimen was peripheral blood. CDR3 DNA: TGTGCCAGTAGTAATAGGGGCACTAGCACAGATACGCAGTATTTT. It is translated as CASSNRGTSTDTQYF.